The 15 T cell receptor beta chains presented below share a single source sample, sequenced in a study of beta chain features in type 1 diabetes. Which antigens these TCRs recognize remains unknown. Expressed TCRB transcripts were sequenced because the entire RNA isolate underwent reverse transcription. Method: immunoSEQ multiplex PCR; TCRdb's copy keeps in-frame clones and lacks some. Of about 280,000 clones listed, about 15% are singletons. Points from the study as a whole: TCRB CDR3s from Type 1 diabetes patients were moderately but significantly shorter in all four CD4+ subsets.

The specimen sequenced was naive CD4+ T cells from blood. All receptors come from a man aged 18 to 30 with type 1 diabetes.

The J gene is TRBJ2-7, the V gene TRBV21-1; TRBD1, the table's D call, lacks a check against the DNA. TRBV21-1 is assigned pseudogene status. The CDR3 runs to 13 residues. CDR3 bases: TGTGCCAGCAGCAAAGCTGGGCGTTACGAGCAGTACTTC. Translation gives CASSKAGRYEQYF.

This clone occurred a few times. The V and J genes are TRBV11-2 and TRBJ2-1; 7 bases align to TRBD2. The junction had 11 bases not matched to a gene; V was cut back by 2 bases and J by 4 bases. The CDR3 is 17 residues long. CDR1 is SGHAT and CDR2 is FQNNGV in the germline V gene. The CDR3 DNA sequence: TGTGCCAGCAGCTTACGATACGGGAGCGGGAAATACAATGAGCAGTTCTTC. Amino acids: CASSLRYGSGKYNEQFF.

This clone was detected only a few times. V usage is TRBV30 and J usage is TRBJ2-7; maybe TRBD2 (5 bases). Germline V gene lookup returns CDR1 GTSNPN and CDR2 SVGIG (reference sequence). The CDR3 is 14 amino acids. Trimming shortened V by 3 bases and J by 7 bases, and 19 bases separated the two germline ends. DNA of the CDR3: TGTGCCTGGAGAGGTGGCGGGTACCGGCAAGAGCAGTACTTC. The encoded protein is CAWRGGGYRQEQYF.

This clone came up a few times. V usage is TRBV5-1 and J usage is TRBJ2-1; perhaps TRBD2 as D (8 bases). This CDR3 contains 16 residues. Germline V CDR1 and CDR2: SGHRS, YFSETQ. V lost 4 bases and J 2 bases, leaving 16 bases between the germline ends. The CDR3 reads CASSRGGGGPYNEQFF. The CDR3, as DNA: TGCGCCAGCAGCCGAGGGGGCGGGGGGCCCTACAATGAGCAGTTCTTC.

This clone was seen more than once but under ten times. The gene calls are TRBV15 and TRBJ2-2, with 9 bases aligning to TRBD1. V lost 3 bases to trimming and J lost 4 bases; unmatched junction nucleotides: 6. Germline lookup yields CDR1 LNHNV and CDR2 YYDKDF (reference sequence). The CDR3 is 16 amino acids. CDR3 in amino acids: CATSSYRGLVTGELFF. The CDR3 DNA reads as TGTGCCACCAGCAGCTACAGGGGGCTCGTCACCGGGGAGCTGTTTTTT.

This clone showed up just a few times. The CDR3 sequence: CASSLAITSGGPGEQFF. The CDR3 bases are TGTGCCAGCAGCTTAGCGATCACTAGCGGGGGCCCGGGGGAGCAGTTCTTC. The chain combines TRBV7-9 with TRBJ2-1; 11 bases map to TRBD2. Germline CDR1 SEHNR, CDR2 FQNEAQ (reference sequence). With V trimmed by 0 bases and J by 10 bases, 11 bases remained unmatched. CDR3 length: 17 residues.

This clone was detected many times. Other DNA sequences in the sample encode the same CDR3. The V and J genes are TRBV29-1 and TRBJ2-5, with D uncertain. CDR3 length: 10 residues. CDR1 is SQVTM and CDR2 is ANQGSEA in the germline V gene. The V end lost 3 bases, the J end lost 5 bases, and 4 bases lay between the germline ends. The CDR3 is CSVERETQYF. The CDR3 nucleotides read TGCAGCGTTGAGCGGGAGACCCAGTACTTC.

The rearrangement uses TRBV7-2 and TRBJ1-4; D gene ambiguous. Trimming removed 5 bases at V and 8 bases at J, with 9 bases between. Looked up from germline, CDR1 is SGHTA and CDR2 is FQGNSA. This CDR3 is 12 amino acids long. The CDR3 bases are TGTGCCAGCAGCCCCCCGTCGGAAAAACTGTTTTTT. It is translated as CASSPPSEKLFF.

This clone was seen a few times. The chain recombines TRBV27 with TRBJ2-7, with TRBD1 as a possible D gene (5 bases). Trimming left V 6 bases short and J 1 base short, with 13 bases between. The V gene's germline CDR1 is MNHEY and CDR2 SMNVEV (reference sequence). CDR3 size: 14 residues. In DNA form, the CDR3 reads TGTGCCAGCAGGAACCCAGGGATGTCCTACGAGCAGTACTTC. Protein: CASRNPGMSYEQYF.

The genes are TRBV7-2 and TRBJ1-2; no reliable D call. This CDR3 has 11 amino acids. Germline V CDR1 and CDR2: SGHTA, FQGNSA. Trimming shortened V by 5 bases and J by 2 bases, and 3 bases separated the two germline ends. The CDR3 DNA sequence: TGTGCCAGCAGCCGGAACTATGGCTACACCTTC. Its protein is CASSRNYGYTF.

This rearrangement joins TRBV30 to TRBJ1-3, with TRBD1 as a possible D gene (6 bases). Germline CDR1 reads GTSNPN; CDR2 reads SVGIG (reference sequence). The CDR3 length is 14 residues. V was pared by 2 bases and J by 9 bases, with 17 bases between. This CDR3 is CAWSQAGTSRTIYF. In DNA form, the CDR3 reads TGTGCCTGGAGTCAAGCCGGGACATCCCGCACCATATATTTT.

The chain recombines TRBV28 with TRBJ1-1; perhaps TRBD1 as D (6 bases). This CDR3 spans 16 amino acids. Trimming removed 4 bases from V and 4 bases from J, with 19 bases in between. Germline V gene lookup returns CDR1 MDHEN and CDR2 SYDVKM. The CDR3, as DNA: TGTGCCAGCAGTTCATACTCAGGGGCGAGGGGCACTGAAGCTTTCTTT. It is translated as CASSSYSGARGTEAFF.

The sample holds a few counts of this clone. The chain uses TRBV6-4 and TRBJ2-3; tentative D call: TRBD2 (5 bases). This CDR3 has 13 amino acids. Germline V gene lookup returns CDR1 MRHNA and CDR2 SNTAGT. The germline V and J ends were trimmed by 4 bases and 6 bases, with 11 bases remaining between them. The CDR3 DNA is TGTGCCAGCAGTGGTCCTAGCTCGGATACGCAGTATTTT. Translating gives CASSGPSSDTQYF.

This clone was observed a few times. The chain is built from TRBV11-3 and TRBJ2-5; 12 nucleotides agree with TRBD2. This CDR3 comprises 17 residues. CDR1 and CDR2 from the germline V gene are SGHNT and YENEEA. V lost 2 bases and J lost 5; bases outside the gene matches: 9. CDR3 in amino acids: CASSLPTSGSILETQYF. Here the CDR3 DNA reads TGTGCCAGCAGCTTACCGACTAGCGGGAGTATTCTGGAGACCCAGTACTTC.

This clone turned up a few times. The chain links TRBV7-6 to TRBJ2-5; 7 nucleotides align to TRBD2. Germline-derived CDR1 and CDR2 are SGHVS and FNYEAQ. V gave up 4 bases and J gave up 0 bases; unmatched junction bases: 2. This CDR3 spans 14 amino acids. The CDR3 region has the DNA TGTGCCAGCAGCTCCGGGGGGTACCAAGAGACCCAGTACTTC. Translation gives CASSSGGYQETQYF.